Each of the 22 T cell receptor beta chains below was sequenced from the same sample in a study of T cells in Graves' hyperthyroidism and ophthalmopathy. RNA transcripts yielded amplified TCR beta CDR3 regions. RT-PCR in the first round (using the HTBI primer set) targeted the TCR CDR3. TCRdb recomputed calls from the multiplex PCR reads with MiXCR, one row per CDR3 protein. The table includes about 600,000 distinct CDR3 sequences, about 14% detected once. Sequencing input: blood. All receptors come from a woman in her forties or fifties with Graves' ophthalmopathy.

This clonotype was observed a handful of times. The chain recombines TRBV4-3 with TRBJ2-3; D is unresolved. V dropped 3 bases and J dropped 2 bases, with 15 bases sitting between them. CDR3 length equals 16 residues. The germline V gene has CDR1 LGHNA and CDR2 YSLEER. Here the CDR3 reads CASSQTLTASTDTQYF. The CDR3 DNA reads TGCGCCAGCAGCCAGACCCTCACAGCCTCCACAGATACGCAGTATTTT.

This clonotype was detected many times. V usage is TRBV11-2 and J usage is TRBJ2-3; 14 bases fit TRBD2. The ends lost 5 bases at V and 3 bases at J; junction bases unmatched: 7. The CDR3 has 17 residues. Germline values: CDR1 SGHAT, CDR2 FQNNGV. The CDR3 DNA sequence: TGTGCCAGCAGCCGACTAGCGGGAGGGCCGGGTACAGATACGCAGTATTTT. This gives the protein CASSRLAGGPGTDTQYF. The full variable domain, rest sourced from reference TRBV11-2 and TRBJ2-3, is EAGVAQSPRYKIIEKRQSVAFWCNPISGHATLYWYQQILGQGPKLLIQFQNNGVVDDSQLPKDRFSAERLKGVDSTLKIQPAKLEDSAVYLCASSRLAGGPGTDTQYFGPGTRLTVL.

The CDR3 loop reads CASSRDRTTNEKLFF. CDR3 DNA sequence: TGCGCCAGCAGTCGGGACAGAACAACTAATGAAAAACTGTTTTTT. This chain links TRBV5-1 with TRBJ1-4, with 7 bases that match TRBD1. The ends lost 5 bases at V and 0 bases at J; junction bases unmatched: 4. Germline values: CDR1 SGHRS, CDR2 YFSETQ. The CDR3 sequence is 15 residues long. The variable domain in full, with the rest retrieved from reference TRBV5-1 and TRBJ1-4, is KAGVTQTPRYLIKTRGQQVTLSCSPISGHRSVSWYQQTPGQGLQFLFEYFSETQRNKGNFPGRFSGRQFSNSRSEMNVSTLELGDSALYLCASSRDRTTNEKLFFGSGTQLSVL.

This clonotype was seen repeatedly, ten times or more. CDR3 in DNA: TGTGCCAGCAGCCAAGGTAGCGTCTCCTACGAGCAGTACTTC. This translates into CASSQGSVSYEQYF. The chain carries TRBV3-1 and TRBJ2-7; D is perhaps TRBD2 (5 bases). V lost 1 base and J 0 bases, leaving 7 bases between the germline ends. The CDR3 is made up of 14 amino acids. The V gene's germline CDR1 is LGHDT and CDR2 YNNKEL (reference sequence).

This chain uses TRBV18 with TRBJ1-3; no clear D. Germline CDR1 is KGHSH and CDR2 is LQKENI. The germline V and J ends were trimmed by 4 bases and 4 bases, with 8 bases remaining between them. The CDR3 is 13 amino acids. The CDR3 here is CASSRESGNTIYF. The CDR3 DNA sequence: TGTGCCAGCTCACGGGAATCCGGAAACACCATATATTTT.

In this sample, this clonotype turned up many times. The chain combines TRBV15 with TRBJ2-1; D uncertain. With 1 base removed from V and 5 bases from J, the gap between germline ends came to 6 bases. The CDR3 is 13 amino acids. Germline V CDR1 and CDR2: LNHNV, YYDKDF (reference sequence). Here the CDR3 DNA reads TGTGCCACCAGCAGAGCCAGCCACAATGAGCAGTTCTTC. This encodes CATSRASHNEQFF.

The CDR3 DNA reads TGTGCCAGCAGTTACGGCGCCACAGGGACGTGGGGTTCAGATACGCAGTATTTT. Encoded protein: CASSYGATGTWGSDTQYF. This chain joins TRBV6-1 and TRBJ2-3; the D gene is possibly TRBD1 (6 bases). This CDR3 is built from 18 residues. The germline V gene has CDR1 MNHNS and CDR2 SASEGT. The ends were cut back, 5 bases at V and 4 bases at J, with 25 bases in the middle.

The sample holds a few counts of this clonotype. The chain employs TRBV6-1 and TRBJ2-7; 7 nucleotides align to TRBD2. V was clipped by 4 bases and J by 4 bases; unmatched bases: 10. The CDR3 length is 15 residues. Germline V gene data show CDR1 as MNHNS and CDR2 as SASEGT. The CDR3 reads CASSVISGNIYEQYF. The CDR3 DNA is TGTGCCAGCAGTGTAATAAGCGGGAATATATACGAGCAGTACTTC.

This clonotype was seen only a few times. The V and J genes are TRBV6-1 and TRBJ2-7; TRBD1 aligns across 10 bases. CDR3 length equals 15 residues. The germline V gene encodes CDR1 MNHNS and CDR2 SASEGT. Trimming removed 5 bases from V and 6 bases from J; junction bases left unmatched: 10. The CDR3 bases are TGTGCCAGCAGTTATGGCGGGACAGGGGTTATCGAGCAGTACTTC. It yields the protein CASSYGGTGVIEQYF.

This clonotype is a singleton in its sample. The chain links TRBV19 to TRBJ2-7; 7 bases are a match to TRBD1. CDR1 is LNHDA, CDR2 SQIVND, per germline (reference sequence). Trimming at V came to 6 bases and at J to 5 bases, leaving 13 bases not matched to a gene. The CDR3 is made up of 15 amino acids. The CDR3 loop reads CASSRGRGRQDEQYF. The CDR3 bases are TGTGCCAGTAGCCGGGGAAGGGGGCGCCAGGACGAGCAGTACTTC.

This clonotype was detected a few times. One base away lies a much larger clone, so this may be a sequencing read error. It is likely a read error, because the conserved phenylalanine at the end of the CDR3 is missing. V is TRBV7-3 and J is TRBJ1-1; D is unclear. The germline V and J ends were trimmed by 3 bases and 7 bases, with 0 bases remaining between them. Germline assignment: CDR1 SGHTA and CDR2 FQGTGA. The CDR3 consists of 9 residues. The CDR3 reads CASSFEAFL. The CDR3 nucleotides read TGTGCCAGCAGCTTTGAAGCTTTCCTT.

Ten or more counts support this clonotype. CDR3 region: CASSSTGGGNSPLHF. The CDR3 DNA reads TGTGCCAGCAGCTCGACAGGGGGCGGAAATTCACCCCTCCACTTT. The gene calls are TRBV7-3 and TRBJ1-6; 10 bases are a match to TRBD1. V shed 4 bases, J shed 7 bases, and the junction held 4 bases outside the gene matches. The CDR3 totals 15 residues. Germline loops: CDR1 SGHTA, CDR2 FQGTGA.

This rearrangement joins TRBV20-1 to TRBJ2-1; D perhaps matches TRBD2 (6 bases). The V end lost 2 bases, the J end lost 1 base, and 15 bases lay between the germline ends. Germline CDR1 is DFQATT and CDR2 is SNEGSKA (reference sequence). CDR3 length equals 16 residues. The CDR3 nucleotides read TGCAGTGCTAGACGTTTAGAGGGAGGATCCTACAATGAGCAGTTCTTC. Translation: CSARRLEGGSYNEQFF.

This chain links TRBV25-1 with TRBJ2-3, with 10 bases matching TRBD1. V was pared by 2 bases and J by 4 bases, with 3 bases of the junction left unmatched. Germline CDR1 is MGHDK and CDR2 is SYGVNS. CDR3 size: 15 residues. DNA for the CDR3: TGTGCCAGCAGTGAACGGGACAGGGGTTCAGATACGCAGTATTTT. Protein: CASSERDRGSDTQYF. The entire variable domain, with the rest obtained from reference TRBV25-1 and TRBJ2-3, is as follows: EADIYQTPRYLVIGTGKKITLECSQTMGHDKMYWYQQDPGMELHLIHYSYGVNSTEKGDLSSESTVSRIRTEHFPLTLESARPSHTSQYLCASSERDRGSDTQYFGPGTRLTVL.

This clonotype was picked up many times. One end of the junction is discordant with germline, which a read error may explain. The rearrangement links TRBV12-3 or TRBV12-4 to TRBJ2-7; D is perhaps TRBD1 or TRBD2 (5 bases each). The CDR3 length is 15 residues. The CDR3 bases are TGTGCCAGCAGCTTAGGGGTTTCGGGATCCTACGAGCAGTACTTC. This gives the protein CASSLGVSGSYEQYF.

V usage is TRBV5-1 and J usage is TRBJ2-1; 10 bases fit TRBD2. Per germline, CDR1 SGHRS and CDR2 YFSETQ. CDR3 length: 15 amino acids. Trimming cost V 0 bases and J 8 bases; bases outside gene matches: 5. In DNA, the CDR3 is TGCGCCAGCAGCTTGGCCCTAGCGGGAGCCCATGAGCAGTTCTTC. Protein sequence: CASSLALAGAHEQFF.

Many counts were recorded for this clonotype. The CDR3 coding sequence is TGTGCCAGCAGTGGCAGGGATCAATACAATGAGCAGTTCTTC. It encodes CASSGRDQYNEQFF. V usage is TRBV2 and J usage is TRBJ2-1, with D maybe TRBD1 (5 bases). V lost 4 bases and J 4 bases, leaving 11 bases between the germline ends. CDR3 length equals 14 residues. Per the germline V gene, CDR1 is SNHLY and CDR2 is FYNNEI. Together with reference TRBV2 and TRBJ2-1, the CDR3 gives the full variable domain: EPEVTQTPSHQVTQMGQEVILRCVPISNHLYFYWYRQILGQKVEFLVSFYNNEISEKSEIFDDQFSVERPDGSNFTLKIRSTKLEDSAMYFCASSGRDQYNEQFFGPGTRLTVL.

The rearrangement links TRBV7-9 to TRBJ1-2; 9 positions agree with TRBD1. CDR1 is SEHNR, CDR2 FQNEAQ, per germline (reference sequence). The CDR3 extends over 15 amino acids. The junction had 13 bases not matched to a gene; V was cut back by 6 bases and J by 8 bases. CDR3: CASRFSGTGKGGYTF. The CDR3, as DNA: TGTGCCAGCAGATTTTCCGGGACAGGGAAAGGCGGCTACACCTTC. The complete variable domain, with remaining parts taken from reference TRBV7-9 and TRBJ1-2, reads DTGVSQNPRHKITKRGQNVTFRCDPISEHNRLYWYRQTLGQGPEFLTYFQNEAQLEKSRLLSDRFSAERPKGSFSTLEIQRTEQGDSAMYLCASRFSGTGKGGYTFGSGTRLTVV.

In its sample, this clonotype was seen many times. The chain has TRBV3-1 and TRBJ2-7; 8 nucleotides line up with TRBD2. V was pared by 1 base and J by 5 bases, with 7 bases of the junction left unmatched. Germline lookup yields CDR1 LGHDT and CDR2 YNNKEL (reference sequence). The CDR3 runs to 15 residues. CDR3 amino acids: CASSQANREGHEQYF. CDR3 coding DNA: TGTGCCAGCAGCCAAGCGAATCGGGAGGGCCACGAGCAGTACTTC.

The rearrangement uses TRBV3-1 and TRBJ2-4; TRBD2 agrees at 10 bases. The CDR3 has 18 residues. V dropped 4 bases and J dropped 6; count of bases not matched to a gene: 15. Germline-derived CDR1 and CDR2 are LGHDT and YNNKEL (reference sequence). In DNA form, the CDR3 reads TGTGCCAGCAGCCCCGGCTGGTTTGGGGAGCGGGGGGGAAACATTCAGTACTTC. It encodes CASSPGWFGERGGNIQYF.

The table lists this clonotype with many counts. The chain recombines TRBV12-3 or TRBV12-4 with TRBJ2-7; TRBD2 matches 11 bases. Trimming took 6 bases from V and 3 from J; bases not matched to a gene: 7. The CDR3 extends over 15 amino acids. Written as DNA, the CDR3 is TGTGCCAGCAGCCACCTAGCGGGAGGAATCTACGAGCAGTACTTC. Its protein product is CASSHLAGGIYEQYF.

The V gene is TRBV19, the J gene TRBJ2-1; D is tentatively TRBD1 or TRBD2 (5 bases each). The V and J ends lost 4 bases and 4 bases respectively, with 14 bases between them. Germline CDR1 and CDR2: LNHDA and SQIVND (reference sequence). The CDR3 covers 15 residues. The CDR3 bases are TGTGCCAGTAGTAGGTGGGGGACCCTTTACAATGAGCAGTTCTTC. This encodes CASSRWGTLYNEQFF. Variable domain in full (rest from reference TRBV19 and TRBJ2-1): DGGITQSPKYLFRKEGQNVTLSCEQNLNHDAMYWYRQDPGQGLRLIYYSQIVNDFQKGDIAEGYSVSREKKESFPLTVTSAQKNPTAFYLCASSRWGTLYNEQFFGPGTRLTVL.